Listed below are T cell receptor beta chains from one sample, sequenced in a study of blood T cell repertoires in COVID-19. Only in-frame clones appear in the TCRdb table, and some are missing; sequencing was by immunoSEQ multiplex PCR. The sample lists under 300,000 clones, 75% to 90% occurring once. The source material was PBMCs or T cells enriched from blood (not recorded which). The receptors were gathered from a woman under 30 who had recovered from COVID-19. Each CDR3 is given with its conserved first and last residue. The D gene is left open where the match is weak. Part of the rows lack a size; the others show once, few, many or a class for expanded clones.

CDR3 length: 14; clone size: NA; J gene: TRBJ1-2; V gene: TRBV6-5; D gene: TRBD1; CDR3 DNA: TGTGCCAGCAGTCTCAGGGGGTACGACTATGGCTACACCTTC; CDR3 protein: CASSLRGYDYGYTF
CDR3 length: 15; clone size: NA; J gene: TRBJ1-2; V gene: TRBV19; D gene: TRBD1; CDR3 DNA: TGTGCCAGTAGCGAAGGGACAGGGCGGAGCTATGGCTACACCTTC; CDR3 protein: CASSEGTGRSYGYTF
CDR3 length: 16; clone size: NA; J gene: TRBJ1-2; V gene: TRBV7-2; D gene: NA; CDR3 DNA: TGTGCCAGCAGCTTAGTGTCCGGGGCCCTAGCGAGGGGCTACACCTTC; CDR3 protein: CASSLVSGALARGYTF
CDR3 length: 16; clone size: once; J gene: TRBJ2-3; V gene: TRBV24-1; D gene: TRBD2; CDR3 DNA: TGTGCCACCAGTGATCCCCTAGCGGGGGACACAGATACGCAGTATTTT; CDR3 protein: CATSDPLAGDTDTQYF
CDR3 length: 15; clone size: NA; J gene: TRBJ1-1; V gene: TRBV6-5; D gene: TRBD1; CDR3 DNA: TGTGCCAGCAGTTACACAGGGGAGGCGTACACTGAAGCTTTCTTT; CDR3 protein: CASSYTGEAYTEAFF
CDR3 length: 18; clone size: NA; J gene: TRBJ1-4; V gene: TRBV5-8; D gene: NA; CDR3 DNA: TGTGCCAGCAGCCCCGGCGTGATCGGGGGGCGAACAGTAGAAAAACTGTTTTTT; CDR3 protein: CASSPGVIGGRTVEKLFF
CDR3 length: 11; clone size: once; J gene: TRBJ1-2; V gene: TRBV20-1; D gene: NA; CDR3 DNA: TGCAGTGCTAGGCCTAGCGATGGCTACACCTTC; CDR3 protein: CSARPSDGYTF
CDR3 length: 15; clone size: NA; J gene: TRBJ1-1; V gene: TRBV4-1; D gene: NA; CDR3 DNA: TGCGCCAGCAGCCAAGATGCCCGGGGATACACTGAAGCTTTCTTT; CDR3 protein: CASSQDARGYTEAFF
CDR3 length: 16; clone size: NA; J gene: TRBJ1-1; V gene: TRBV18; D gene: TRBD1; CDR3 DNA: TGTGCCAGCTCACAGACAGGGGCCCGTAAGGACACTGAAGCTTTCTTT; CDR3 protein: CASSQTGARKDTEAFF
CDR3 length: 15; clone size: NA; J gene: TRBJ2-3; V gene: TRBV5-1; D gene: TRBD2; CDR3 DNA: TGCGCCAGCAGCTTACTAGCGGGGGGGAGAGATACGCAGTATTTT; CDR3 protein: CASSLLAGGRDTQYF
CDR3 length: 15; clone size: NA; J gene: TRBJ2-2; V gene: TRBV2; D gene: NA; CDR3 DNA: TGTGCCAGCACCTTTAAGGCTAGTTCAACCGGGGAGCTGTTTTTT; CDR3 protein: CASTFKASSTGELFF
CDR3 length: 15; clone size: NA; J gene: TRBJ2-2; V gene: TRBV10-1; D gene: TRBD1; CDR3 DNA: TGCGCCAGCCATTCCGGGACAGGGGACACCGGGGAGCTGTTTTTT; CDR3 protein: CASHSGTGDTGELFF
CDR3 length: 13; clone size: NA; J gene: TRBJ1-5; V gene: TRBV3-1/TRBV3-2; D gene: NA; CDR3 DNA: TGTGCCAGCAGCCAAGATCCTCGTCAGCCCCAGCATTTT; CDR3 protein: CASSQDPRQPQHF
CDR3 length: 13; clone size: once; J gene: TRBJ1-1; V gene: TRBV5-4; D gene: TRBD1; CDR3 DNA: TGTGCCAGCAGCTTGGAGGCGACAGGGTTAGCTTTCTTT; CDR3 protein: CASSLEATGLAFF
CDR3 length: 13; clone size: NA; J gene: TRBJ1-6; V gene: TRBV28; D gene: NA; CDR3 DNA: TGTGCCAGCAGTTTTCCGGGTTGGTCACCCCTCCACTTT; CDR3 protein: CASSFPGWSPLHF
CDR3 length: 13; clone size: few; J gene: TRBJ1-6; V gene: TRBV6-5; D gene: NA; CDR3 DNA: TGTGCCAGCCTCCTCGAAGGGGATTCACCCCTCCACTTT; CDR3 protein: CASLLEGDSPLHF
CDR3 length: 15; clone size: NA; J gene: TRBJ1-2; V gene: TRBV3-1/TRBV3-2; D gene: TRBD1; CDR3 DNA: TGTGCCAGCAGCTTCCGGGACAGGGCCAACTATGGCTACACCTTC; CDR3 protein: CASSFRDRANYGYTF
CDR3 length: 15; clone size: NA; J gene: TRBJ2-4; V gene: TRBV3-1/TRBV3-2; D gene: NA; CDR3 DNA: TGTGCCAGCAGCCAAACATGGGGCGCCAGGGACATTCAGTACTTC; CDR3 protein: CASSQTWGARDIQYF
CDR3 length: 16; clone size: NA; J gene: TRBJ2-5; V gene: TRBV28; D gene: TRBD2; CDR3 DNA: TGTGCCACCCTGGGCTTAGGGACTAGCCCCCAAGAGACCCAGTACTTC; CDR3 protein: CATLGLGTSPQETQYF
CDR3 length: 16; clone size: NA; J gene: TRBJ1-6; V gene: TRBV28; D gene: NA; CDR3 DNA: TGTGCCAGCAGTCTTTCTGGAGGGCGGCATAATTCACCCCTCCACTTT; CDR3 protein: CASSLSGGRHNSPLHF
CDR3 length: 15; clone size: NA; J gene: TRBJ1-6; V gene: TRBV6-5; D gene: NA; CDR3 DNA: TGTGCCAGCAGTCTCAACAGGGTAGGGGGTTCACCCCTCCACTTT; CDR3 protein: CASSLNRVGGSPLHF
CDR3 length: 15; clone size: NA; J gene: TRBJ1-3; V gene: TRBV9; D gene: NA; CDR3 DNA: TGTGCCAGCAGCGTTGGCTGGGGGCTAGGAAACACCATATATTTT; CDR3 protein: CASSVGWGLGNTIYF
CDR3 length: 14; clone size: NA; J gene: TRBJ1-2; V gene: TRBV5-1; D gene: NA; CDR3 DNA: TGCGCCAGCAGCTTGGGAGGTCAGGGCATCGGCTACACCTTC; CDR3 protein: CASSLGGQGIGYTF
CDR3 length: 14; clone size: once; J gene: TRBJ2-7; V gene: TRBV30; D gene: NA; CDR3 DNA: TGTGCCTGGAGTCTCGGGCCGGGAGCCTACGAGCAGTACTTC; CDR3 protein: CAWSLGPGAYEQYF
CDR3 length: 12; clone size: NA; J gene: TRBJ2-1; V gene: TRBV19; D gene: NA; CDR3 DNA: TGTGCCAGTGGCGCTTGGGGCGCTGAGCAGTTCTTC; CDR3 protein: CASGAWGAEQFF
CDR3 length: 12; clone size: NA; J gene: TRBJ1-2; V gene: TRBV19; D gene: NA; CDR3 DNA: TGTGCCAGTAGTGAGCAGGGAAATGGCTACACCTTC; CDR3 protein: CASSEQGNGYTF
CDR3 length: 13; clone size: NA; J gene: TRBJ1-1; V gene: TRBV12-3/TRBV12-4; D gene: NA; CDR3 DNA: TGTGCCAGCAGTCCGCAGACAGGCACTGAAGCTTTCTTT; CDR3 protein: CASSPQTGTEAFF